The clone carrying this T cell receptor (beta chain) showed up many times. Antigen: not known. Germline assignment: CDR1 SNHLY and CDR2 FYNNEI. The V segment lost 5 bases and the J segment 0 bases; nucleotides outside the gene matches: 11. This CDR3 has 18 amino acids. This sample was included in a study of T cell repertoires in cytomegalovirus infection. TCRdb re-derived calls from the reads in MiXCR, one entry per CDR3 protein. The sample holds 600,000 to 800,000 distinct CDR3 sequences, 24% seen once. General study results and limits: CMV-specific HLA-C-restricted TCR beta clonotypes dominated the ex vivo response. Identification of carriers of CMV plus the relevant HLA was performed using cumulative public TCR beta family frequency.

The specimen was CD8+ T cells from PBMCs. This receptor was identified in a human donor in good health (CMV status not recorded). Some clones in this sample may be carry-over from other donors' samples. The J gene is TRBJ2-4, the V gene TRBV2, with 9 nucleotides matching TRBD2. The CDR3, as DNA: TGTGCCAGCAGTTCGCTAGCGGGGAACCCCTTAGCCAAAAACATTCAGTACTTC. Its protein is CASSSLAGNPLAKNIQYF.